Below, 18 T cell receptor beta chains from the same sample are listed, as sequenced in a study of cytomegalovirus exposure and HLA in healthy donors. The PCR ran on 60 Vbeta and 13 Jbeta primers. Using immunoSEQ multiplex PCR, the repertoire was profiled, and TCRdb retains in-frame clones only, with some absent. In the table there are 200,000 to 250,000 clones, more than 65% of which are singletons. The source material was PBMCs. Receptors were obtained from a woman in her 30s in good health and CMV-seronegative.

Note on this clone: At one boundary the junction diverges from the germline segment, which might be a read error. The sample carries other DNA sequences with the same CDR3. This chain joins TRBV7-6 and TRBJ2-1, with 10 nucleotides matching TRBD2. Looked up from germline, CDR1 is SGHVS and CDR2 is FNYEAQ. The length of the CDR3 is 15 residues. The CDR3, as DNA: TGTGCCAGCAGCCTAGCGGGGGCCTCCTACAATGAGCAGTTCTTC. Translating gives CASSLAGASYNEQFF.

CDR3 DNA: TGTGCCAGCAGCTTGTCAGGGGCCCCAGAGCAGTTCTTC. This encodes CASSLSGAPEQFF. The chain recombines TRBV7-2 with TRBJ2-1, with TRBD1 as a possible D gene (6 bases). Germline V lookup: CDR1 SGHTA, CDR2 FQGNSA. The CDR3 runs 13 residues. Trimming stripped 3 bases from V and 10 bases from J, with 13 bases between. Full variable domain (outside the CDR3, taken from reference TRBV7-2 and TRBJ2-1): GAGVSQSPSNKVTEKGKDVELRCDPISGHTALYWYRQSLGQGLEFLIYFQGNSAPDKSGLPSDRFSAERTGGSVSTLTIQRTQQEDSAVYLCASSLSGAPEQFFGPGTRLTVL.

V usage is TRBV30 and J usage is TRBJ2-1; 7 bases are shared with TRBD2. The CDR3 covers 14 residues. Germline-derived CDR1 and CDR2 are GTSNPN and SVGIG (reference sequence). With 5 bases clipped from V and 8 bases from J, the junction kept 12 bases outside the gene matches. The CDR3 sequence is CAWAGREYWDEQFF. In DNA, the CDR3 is TGTGCCTGGGCGGGGAGGGAGTACTGGGATGAGCAGTTCTTC.

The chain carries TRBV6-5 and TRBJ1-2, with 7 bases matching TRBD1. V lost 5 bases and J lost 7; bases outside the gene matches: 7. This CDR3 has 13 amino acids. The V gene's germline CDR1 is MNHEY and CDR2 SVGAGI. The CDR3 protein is CASSLTGEAGYTF. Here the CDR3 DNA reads TGTGCCAGCAGTCTTACAGGGGAGGCTGGCTACACCTTC.

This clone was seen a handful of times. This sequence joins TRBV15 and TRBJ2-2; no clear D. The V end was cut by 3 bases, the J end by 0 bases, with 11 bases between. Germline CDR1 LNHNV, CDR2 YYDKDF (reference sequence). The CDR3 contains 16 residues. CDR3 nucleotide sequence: TGTGCCACCAGCAGGGCCTTATCCTCGAACACCGGGGAGCTGTTTTTT. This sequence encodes CATSRALSSNTGELFF.

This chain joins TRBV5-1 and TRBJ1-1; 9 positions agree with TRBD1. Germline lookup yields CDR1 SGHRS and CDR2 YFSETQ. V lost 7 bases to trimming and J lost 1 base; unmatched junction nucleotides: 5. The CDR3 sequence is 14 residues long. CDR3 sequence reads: CASGTGRGNTEAFF. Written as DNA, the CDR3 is TGCGCCAGCGGGACAGGGAGAGGGAACACTGAAGCTTTCTTT.

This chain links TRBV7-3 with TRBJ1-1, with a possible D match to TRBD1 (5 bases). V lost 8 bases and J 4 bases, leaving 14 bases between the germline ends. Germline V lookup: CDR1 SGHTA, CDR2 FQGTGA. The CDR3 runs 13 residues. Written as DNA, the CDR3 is TGTGCCAGCTCGTGGGGCGCCGGCACTGAAGCTTTCTTT. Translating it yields CASSWGAGTEAFF.

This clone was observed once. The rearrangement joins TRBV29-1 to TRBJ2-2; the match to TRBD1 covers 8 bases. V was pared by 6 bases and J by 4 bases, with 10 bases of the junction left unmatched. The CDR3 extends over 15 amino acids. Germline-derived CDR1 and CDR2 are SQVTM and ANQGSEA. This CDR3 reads CSVSDRGVGTGELFF. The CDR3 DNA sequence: TGCAGCGTCTCCGACAGGGGCGTAGGCACCGGGGAGCTGTTTTTT.

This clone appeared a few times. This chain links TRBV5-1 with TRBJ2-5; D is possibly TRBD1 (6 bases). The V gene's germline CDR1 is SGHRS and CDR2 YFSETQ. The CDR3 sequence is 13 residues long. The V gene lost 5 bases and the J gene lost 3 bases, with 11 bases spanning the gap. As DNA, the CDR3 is TGCGCCAGCAGTTCTAGACAGGAAGAGACCCAGTACTTC. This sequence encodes CASSSRQEETQYF. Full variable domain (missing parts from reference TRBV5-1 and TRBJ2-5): KAGVTQTPRYLIKTRGQQVTLSCSPISGHRSVSWYQQTPGQGLQFLFEYFSETQRNKGNFPGRFSGRQFSNSRSEMNVSTLELGDSALYLCASSSRQEETQYFGPGTRLLVL.

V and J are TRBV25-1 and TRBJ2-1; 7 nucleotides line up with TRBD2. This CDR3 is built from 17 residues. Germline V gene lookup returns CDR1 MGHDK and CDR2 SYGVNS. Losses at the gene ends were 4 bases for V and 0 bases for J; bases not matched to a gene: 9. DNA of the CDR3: TGTGCCAGCAGTGCGTTAGCGGGCCTCAGCTCCTACAATGAGCAGTTCTTC. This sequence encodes CASSALAGLSSYNEQFF.

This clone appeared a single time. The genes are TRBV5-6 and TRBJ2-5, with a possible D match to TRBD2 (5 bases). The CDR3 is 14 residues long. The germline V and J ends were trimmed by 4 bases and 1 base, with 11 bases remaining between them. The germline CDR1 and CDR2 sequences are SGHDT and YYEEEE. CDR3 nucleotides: TGTGCCAGCAGCCCCCGACTAAGCCAAGAGACCCAGTACTTC. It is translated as CASSPRLSQETQYF.

The CDR3 here is CASSLSRMSSQRYF. The CDR3, as DNA: TGTGCCAGCAGCTTAAGTAGGATGAGTAGCCAAAGGTACTTC. The chain links TRBV7-2 to TRBJ2-5; D gene unclear. This CDR3 region has 14 residues. Germline V gene sequence: CDR1 SGHTA, CDR2 FQGNSA. Trimming shortened V by 2 bases and J by 13 bases, and 20 bases separated the two germline ends.

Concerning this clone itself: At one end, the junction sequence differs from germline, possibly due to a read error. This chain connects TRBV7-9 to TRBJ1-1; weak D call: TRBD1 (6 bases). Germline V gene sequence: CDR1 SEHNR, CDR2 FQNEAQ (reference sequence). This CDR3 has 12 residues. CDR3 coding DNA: TGTTCCAGCAGCACGTTACAGGGTGAAGCTTTCTTT. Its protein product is CSSSTLQGEAFF.

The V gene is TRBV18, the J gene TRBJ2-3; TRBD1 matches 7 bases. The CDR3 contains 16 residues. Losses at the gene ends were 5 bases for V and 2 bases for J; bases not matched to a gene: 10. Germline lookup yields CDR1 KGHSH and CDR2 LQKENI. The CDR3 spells CASSEGTGDSTDTQYF. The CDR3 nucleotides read TGTGCCAGCTCAGAGGGAACAGGGGATTCCACAGATACGCAGTATTTT.

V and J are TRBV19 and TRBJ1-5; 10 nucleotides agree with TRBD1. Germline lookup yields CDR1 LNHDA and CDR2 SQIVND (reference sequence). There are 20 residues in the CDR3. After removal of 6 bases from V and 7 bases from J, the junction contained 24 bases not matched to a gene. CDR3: CASSPKWTGGEALGGQPQHF. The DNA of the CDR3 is TGTGCCAGTAGCCCCAAATGGACAGGGGGAGAGGCTTTGGGAGGGCAGCCCCAGCATTTT.

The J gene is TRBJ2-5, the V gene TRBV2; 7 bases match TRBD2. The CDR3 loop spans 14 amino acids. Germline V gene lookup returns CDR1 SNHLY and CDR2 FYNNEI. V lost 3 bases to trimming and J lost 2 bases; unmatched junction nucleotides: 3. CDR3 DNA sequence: TGTGCCAGCAGTGACGTGGGGGGGCAAGAGACCCAGTACTTC. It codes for CASSDVGGQETQYF.

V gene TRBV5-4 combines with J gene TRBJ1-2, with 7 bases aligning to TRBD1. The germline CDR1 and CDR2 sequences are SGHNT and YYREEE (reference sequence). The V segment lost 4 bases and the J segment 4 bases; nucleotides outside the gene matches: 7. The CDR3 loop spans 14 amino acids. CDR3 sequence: CASSTATGTYGYTF. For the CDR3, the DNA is TGTGCCAGCAGCACGGCGACAGGGACCTATGGCTACACCTTC.

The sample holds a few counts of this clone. The chain's CDR3 is CASSQELGDRGTETEAFF. The CDR3 coding sequence is TGCGCCAGCAGCCAAGAGTTAGGAGACAGGGGGACGGAAACTGAAGCTTTCTTT. This chain connects TRBV4-1 to TRBJ1-1; 9 bases agree with TRBD1. The trim removed 0 bases at V and 5 bases at J, leaving 13 bases unmatched. Germline-derived CDR1 and CDR2 are MGHRA and YSYEKL. This CDR3 spans 18 amino acids.